The present TCR beta chain was sequenced within a study of gammadelta T cells during hepatitis C antiviral therapy. The treatment denotes: sofosbuvir plus ledipasvir, interferon-free. Using about 24-32 PCR cycles, TRG and TRD CDR3 amplicons were generated. Sorted cells provided mRNA, which was converted into cDNA. Each CDR3 protein gets one entry after TCRdb re-called the reads with MiXCR. The listing contains 1 distinct CDR3 sequence. The sample in question was gamma-delta T cells from peripheral blood, obtained at week 12 follow-up after direct-acting antiviral therapy. These receptors were obtained from an adult with chronic hepatitis C.

As concerns this clonotype: This beta chain represents an off-target read in a library built for gamma chains; its size is of limited meaning. The V gene is TRBV18, the J gene TRBJ2-7; 9 bases match TRBD1. With V trimmed by 4 bases and J by 0 bases, 10 bases remained unmatched. The CDR3 spans 17 residues. Germline assignment: CDR1 KGHSH and CDR2 LQKENI. The CDR3 protein is CASSQGQGRSDSYEQYF. As DNA, the CDR3 is TGTGCCAGCTCACAGGGACAGGGACGTTCTGACTCCTACGAGCAGTACTTC.